This T cell receptor beta chain was recovered during a study of shared clonotypes between healthy human individuals (dated by TCRdb to 2018 to 2020). Study-level background: The cohort comprised a couple of women and a few men aged 18 to 49 years. Blood TCR repertoires of 5 or 6 healthy adults were deeply sequenced to estimate repertoire size and the extent of clonotype sharing between individuals. Per donor, leukapheresis produced somewhere between about 0.94 and 9 billion PBMCs. Different laboratories and diverse techniques were used to prepare libraries and sequence TCR repertoires, to increase sequencing depth and limit assay-specific biases.

Using the deep immunoSEQ assay, multiplex PCR amplified TCR CDR3 regions from genomic DNA. Extracted genomic DNA from each cell subset was spread evenly across all wells of several immunoSEQ 96-well plates, with each plate serving as a replicate. For unsorted PBMC, approximately 300 ng of genomic DNA, equivalent to around 30,000 T cell genomes, went into each replicate PCR. Ten immunoSEQ deep assay plates were used to sequence unsorted PBMC genomic DNA. The purified libraries were quantified using a Qubit 3.0 fluorometer, sized with a Bioanalyzer 2100, and then quantified again using the KAPA Library Quantification kit. Every immunoSEQ 96-well plate was sequenced on a separate single-read 150-cycle Illumina NextSeq 550 flow cell. The authors' pipeline ran thus. Because the immunoSEQ output held only junctional sequences and lacked quality scores, the filtering could not match the filtering applied to full-length reads. To assign V/J genes and CDR3, sequences were annotated against IMGT germline references using PyIR, a Python wrapper for IgBLAST v1.9. Any read was removed if the V/J assignment was weak (E-value above 1e-6), the CDR3 was missing, or the read contained stop codons, out-of-frame junctions, or ambiguous translated residues. V3J clonotypes were defined as sequences sharing an identical inferred V gene, J gene, and CDR3 amino acid sequence. The percentage overlap between two repertoires was calculated by dividing the number of shared unique clonotypes by the size of the smaller repertoire. Richness of each repertoire was evaluated using RTK rarefaction, the Chao1 estimator, and Recon v2.1 estimates of unobserved clonotypes. TCRdb mirrors the immuneACCESS table, restricted to in-frame sequences. Some clones are absent from its copies; in checked studies, under half trace to an unresolved V gene, and the reason for the others is unknown. V and J calls and clone size are those listed in that table; D and trimming were worked out from the DNA. The sample includes about 490,000 clones, with approximately 79% observed a single time. Less than 15% of the sample is in the top ten clones.

According to the germline V gene, CDR1 reads MDHEN and CDR2 reads SYDVKM. Reading from cysteine to phenylalanine, the CDR3 counts 13 amino acids. Kept here is only the CDR3 DNA, which spans 39 bases and is read in frame from base 1. V is shortened by 3 bases, J by 1 base, and the region joining them spans 6 bases. General conclusions and limits of the study: Sampling was restricted to blood, and TCR repertoires in tissues likely differ from the TCR repertoires found in blood. The genetic and exposure-history diversity represented was limited by the small number of donors. Pairwise subsampling indicated that sequencing depth was expected to affect the degree of clonotype sharing among donors.

The donors were healthy, HIV-negative adults who had no recently reported acute infections or vaccinations. All donors were Caucasian adults living in Nashville, Tennessee, USA. In the unsorted samples, some 94 million PBMCs were counted, and genomic DNA was extracted using the QIAamp DNA Blood Mini kit. After blood collection by leukapheresis, PBMCs were isolated using Ficoll-Histopaque density gradient centrifugation and then cryopreserved in the vapor phase of liquid nitrogen. For this clone: Its antigen is unknown. Given a much more abundant clone one base away, this may be a read error.

The sequenced sample consisted of PBMCs. The clonotype comes from a woman aged 40 to 50 in good health. Some clones in this sample may be carry-over from other donors' samples. The rearrangement combines TRBV28 with TRBJ1-1; the D gene remains uncertain. The bases are TGTGCCAGCAGTTTTATCGGGAACACTGAAGCTTTCTTT. Translation gives CASSFIGNTEAFF.